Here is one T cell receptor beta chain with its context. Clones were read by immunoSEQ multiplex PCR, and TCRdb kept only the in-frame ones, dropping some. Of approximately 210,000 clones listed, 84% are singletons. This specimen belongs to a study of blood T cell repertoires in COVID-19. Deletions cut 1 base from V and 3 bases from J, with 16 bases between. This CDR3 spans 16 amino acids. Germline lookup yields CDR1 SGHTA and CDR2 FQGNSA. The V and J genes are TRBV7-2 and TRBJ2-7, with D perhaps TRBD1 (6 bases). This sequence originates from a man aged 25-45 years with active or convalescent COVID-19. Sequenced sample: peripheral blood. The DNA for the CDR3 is TGTGCCAGCAGCTTAGGATTCGGGACATTGGACTACGAGCAGTACTTC. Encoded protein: CASSLGFGTLDYEQYF.